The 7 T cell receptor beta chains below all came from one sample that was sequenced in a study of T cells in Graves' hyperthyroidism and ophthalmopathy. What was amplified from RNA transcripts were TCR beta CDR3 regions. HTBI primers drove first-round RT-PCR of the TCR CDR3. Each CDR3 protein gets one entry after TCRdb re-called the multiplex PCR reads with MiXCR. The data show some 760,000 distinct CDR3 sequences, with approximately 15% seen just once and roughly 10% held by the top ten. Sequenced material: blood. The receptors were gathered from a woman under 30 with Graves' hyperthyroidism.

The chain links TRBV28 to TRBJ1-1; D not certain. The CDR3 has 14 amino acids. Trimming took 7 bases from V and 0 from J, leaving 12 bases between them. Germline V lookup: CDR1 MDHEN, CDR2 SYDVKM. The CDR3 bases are TGTGCCAGCACCAAACTCACCCTGAACACTGAAGCTTTCTTT. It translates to CASTKLTLNTEAFF.

The CDR3 region has the DNA TGCAGTGCTAGAGATCGCCCGGGAGGGGGCACTAATTCACCCCTCCACTTT. It specifies CSARDRPGGGTNSPLHF. The chain is built from TRBV20-1 and TRBJ1-6; TRBD1 aligns across 7 bases. Per germline, CDR1 DFQATT and CDR2 SNEGSKA (reference sequence). This CDR3 contains 17 residues. V lost 0 bases and J lost 6; bases outside the gene matches: 11.

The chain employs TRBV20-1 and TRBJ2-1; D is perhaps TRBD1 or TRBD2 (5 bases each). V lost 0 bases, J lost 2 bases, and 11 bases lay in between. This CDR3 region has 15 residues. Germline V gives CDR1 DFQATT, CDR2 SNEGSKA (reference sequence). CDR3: CSARDGGETYNEQFF. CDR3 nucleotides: TGCAGTGCTAGAGATGGGGGAGAAACCTACAATGAGCAGTTCTTC.

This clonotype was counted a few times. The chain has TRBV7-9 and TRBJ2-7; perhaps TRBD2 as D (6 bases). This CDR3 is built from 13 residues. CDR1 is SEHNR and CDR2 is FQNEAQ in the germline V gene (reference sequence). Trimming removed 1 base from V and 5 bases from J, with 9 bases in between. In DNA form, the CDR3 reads TGTGCCAGCAGCTTAGGGGACTTCAACGAGCAGTACTTC. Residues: CASSLGDFNEQYF.

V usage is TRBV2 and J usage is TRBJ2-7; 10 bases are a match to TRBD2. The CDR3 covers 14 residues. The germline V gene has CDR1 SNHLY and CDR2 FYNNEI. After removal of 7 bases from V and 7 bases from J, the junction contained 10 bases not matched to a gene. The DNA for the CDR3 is TGTGCCAGCAAAGAAGCGGGAGGGCCTGATGAGCAGTACTTC. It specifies CASKEAGGPDEQYF.

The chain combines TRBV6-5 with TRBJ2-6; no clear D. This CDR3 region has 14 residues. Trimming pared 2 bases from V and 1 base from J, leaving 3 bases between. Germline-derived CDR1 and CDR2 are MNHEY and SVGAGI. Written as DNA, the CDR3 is TGTGCCAGCAGTTACAAATCTGGGGCCAACGTCCTGACTTTC. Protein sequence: CASSYKSGANVLTF.

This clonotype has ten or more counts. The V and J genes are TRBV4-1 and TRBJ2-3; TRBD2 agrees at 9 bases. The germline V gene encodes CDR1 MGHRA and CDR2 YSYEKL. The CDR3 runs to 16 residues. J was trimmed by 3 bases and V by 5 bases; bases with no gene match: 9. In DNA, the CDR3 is TGCGCCAGCAGCGGGCGCGGGAGGGCCTTGACAGATACGCAGTATTTT. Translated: CASSGRGRALTDTQYF.